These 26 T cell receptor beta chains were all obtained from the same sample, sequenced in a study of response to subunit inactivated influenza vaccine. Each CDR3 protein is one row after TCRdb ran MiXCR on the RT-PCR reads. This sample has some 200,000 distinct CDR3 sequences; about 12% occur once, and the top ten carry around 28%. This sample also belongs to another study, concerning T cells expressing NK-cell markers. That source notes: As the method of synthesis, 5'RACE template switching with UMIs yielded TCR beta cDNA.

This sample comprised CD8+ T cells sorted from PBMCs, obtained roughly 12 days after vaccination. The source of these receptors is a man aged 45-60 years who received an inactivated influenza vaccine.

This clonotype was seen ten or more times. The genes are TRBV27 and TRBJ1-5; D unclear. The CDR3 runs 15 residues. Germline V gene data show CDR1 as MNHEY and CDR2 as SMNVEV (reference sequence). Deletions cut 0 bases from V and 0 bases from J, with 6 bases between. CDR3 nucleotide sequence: TGTGCCAGCAGTTTATCATCATATAGCAATCAGCCCCAGCATTTT. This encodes CASSLSSYSNQPQHF.

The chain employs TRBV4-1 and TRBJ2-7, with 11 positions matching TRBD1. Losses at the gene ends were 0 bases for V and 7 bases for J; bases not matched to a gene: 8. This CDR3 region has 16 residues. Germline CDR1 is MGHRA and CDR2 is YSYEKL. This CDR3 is CASSQDYGTGGGEQYF. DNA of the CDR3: TGCGCCAGCAGCCAAGATTATGGGACAGGGGGTGGAGAGCAGTACTTC.

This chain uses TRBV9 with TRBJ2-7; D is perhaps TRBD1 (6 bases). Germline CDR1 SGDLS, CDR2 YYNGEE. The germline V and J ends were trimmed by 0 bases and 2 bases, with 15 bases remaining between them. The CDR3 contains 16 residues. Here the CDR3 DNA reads TGTGCCAGCAGCGTAGGGCCCGGGACATTAACCTACGAGCAGTACTTC. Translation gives CASSVGPGTLTYEQYF.

The CDR3 sequence is CASSWGLAGGSGTDTQYF. The CDR3 nucleotides read TGTGCCAGCAGCTGGGGACTAGCGGGAGGTTCTGGCACAGATACGCAGTATTTT. The V gene is TRBV7-8, the J gene TRBJ2-3; TRBD2 matches 15 bases. The germline gives CDR1 SGHVS, CDR2 FQNEAQ. V was clipped by 4 bases and J by 1 base; unmatched bases: 6. CDR3 length: 18 residues.

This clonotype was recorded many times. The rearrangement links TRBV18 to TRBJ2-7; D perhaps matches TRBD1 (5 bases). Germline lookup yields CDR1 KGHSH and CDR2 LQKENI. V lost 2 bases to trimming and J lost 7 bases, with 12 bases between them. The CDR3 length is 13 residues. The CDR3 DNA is TGTGCCAGCTCACCAGGCCCCAGGGTTGAGCAGTACTTC. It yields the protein CASSPGPRVEQYF.

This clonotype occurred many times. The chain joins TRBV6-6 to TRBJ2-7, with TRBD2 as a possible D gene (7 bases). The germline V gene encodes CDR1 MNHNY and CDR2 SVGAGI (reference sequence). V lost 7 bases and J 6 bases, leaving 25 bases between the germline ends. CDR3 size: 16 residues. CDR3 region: CASTPRGATVLSEQYF. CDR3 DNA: TGTGCCAGCACTCCCCGGGGGGCCACGGTTCTCTCCGAGCAGTACTTC.

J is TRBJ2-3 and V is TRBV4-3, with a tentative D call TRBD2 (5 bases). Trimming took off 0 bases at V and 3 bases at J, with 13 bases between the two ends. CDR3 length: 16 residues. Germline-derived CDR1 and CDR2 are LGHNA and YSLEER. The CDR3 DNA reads TGCGCCAGCAGCCAAGATACGGGGTTGGGTACAGATACGCAGTATTTT. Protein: CASSQDTGLGTDTQYF.

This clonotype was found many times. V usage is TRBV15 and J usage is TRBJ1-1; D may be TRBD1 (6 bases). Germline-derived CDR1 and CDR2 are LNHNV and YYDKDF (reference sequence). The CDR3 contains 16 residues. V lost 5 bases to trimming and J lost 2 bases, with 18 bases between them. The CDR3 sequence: CATSGPEGVTNTEAFF. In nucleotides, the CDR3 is TGTGCCACCAGCGGACCCGAGGGGGTTACCAACACTGAAGCTTTCTTT. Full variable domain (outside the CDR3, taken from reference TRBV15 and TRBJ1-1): DAMVIQNPRYQVTQFGKPVTLSCSQTLNHNVMYWYQQKSSQAPKLLFHYYDKDFNNEADTPDNFQSRRPNTSFCFLDIRSPGLGDTAMYLCATSGPEGVTNTEAFFGQGTRLTVV.

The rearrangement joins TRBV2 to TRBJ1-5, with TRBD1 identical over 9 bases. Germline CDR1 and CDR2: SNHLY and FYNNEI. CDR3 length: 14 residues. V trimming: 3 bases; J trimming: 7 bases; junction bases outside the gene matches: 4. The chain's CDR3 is CASSEVDRGQPQHF. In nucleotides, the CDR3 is TGTGCCAGCAGTGAGGTGGACAGGGGACAGCCCCAGCATTTT.

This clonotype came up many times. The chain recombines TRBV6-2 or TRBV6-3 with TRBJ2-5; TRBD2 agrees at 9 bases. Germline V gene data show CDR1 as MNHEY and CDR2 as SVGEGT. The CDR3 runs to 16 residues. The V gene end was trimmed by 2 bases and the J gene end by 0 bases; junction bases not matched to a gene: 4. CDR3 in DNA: TGTGCCAGCAGTTACGGCCTAGCGGGACACCAAGAGACCCAGTACTTC. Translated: CASSYGLAGHQETQYF.

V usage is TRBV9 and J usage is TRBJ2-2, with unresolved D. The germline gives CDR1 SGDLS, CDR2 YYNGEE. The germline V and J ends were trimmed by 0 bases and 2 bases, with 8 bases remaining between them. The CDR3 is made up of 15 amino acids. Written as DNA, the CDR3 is TGTGCCAGCAGCGTAGCGGCAGACAACACCGGGGAGCTGTTTTTT. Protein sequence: CASSVAADNTGELFF. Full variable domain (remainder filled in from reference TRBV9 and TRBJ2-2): DSGVTQTPKHLITATGQRVTLRCSPRSGDLSVYWYQQSLDQGLQFLIQYYNGEERAKGNILERFSAQQFPDLHSELNLSSLELGDSALYFCASSVAADNTGELFFGEGSRLTVL.

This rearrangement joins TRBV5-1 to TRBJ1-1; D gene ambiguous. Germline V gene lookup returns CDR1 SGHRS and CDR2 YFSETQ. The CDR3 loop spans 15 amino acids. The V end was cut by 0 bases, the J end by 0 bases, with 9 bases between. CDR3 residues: CASSLGQHMNTEAFF. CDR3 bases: TGCGCCAGCAGCTTGGGGCAGCACATGAACACTGAAGCTTTCTTT.

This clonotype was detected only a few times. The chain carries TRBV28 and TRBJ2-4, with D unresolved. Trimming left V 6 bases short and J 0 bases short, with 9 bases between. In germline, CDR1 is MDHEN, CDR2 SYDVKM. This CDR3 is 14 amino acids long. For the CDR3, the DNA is TGTGCCAGCAGCCAGTTACTAGCCAAAAACATTCAGTACTTC. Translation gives CASSQLLAKNIQYF.

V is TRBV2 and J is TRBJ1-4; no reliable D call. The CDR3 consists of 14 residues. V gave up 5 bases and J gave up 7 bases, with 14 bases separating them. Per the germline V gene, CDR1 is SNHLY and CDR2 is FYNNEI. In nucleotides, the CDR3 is TGTGCCAGCAGTCTAAAGGGCCGCATTGAAAAACTGTTTTTT. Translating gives CASSLKGRIEKLFF.

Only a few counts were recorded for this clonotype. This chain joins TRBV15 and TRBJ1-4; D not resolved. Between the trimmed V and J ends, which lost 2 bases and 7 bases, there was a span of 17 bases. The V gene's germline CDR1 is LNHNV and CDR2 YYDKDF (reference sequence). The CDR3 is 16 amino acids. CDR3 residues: CATSRSPGGEVEKLFF. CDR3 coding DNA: TGTGCCACCAGCAGATCTCCGGGTGGGGAAGTTGAAAAACTGTTTTTT.

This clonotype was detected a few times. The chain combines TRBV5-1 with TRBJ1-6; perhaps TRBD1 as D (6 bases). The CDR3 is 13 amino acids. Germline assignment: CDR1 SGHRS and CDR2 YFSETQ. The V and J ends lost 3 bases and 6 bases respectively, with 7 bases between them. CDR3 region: CASSWTVNSPLHF. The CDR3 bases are TGCGCCAGCAGCTGGACAGTTAATTCACCCCTCCACTTT. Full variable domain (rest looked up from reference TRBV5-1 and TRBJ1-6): KAGVTQTPRYLIKTRGQQVTLSCSPISGHRSVSWYQQTPGQGLQFLFEYFSETQRNKGNFPGRFSGRQFSNSRSEMNVSTLELGDSALYLCASSWTVNSPLHFGNGTRLTVT.

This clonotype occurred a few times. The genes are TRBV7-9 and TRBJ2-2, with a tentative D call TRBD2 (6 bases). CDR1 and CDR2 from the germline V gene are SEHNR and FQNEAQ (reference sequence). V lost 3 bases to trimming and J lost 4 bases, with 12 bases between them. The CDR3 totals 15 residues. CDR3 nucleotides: TGTGCCAGCAGCTTGGCGGGGCCCGGCACCGGGGAGCTGTTTTTT. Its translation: CASSLAGPGTGELFF.

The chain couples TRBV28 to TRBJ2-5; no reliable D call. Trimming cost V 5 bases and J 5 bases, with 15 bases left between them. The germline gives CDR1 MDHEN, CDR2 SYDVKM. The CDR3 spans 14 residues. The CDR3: CASSVTGPQETQYF. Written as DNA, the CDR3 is TGTGCCAGCAGTGTAACCGGGCCGCAGGAGACCCAGTACTTC.

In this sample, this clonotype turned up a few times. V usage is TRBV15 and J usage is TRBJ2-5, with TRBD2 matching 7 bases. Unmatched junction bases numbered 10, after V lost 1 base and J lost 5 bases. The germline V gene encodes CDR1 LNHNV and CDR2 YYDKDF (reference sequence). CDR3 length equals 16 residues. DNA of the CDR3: TGTGCCACCAGCAGAGTCTTTGCGGGAGCCGGGGAGACCCAGTACTTC. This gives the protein CATSRVFAGAGETQYF.

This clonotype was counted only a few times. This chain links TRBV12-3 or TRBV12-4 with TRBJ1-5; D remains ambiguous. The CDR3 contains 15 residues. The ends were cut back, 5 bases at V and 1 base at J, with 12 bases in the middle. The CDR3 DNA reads TGTGCCAGCAGTCCTGGGCCGGGGAGCAATCAGCCCCAGCATTTT. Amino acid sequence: CASSPGPGSNQPQHF.

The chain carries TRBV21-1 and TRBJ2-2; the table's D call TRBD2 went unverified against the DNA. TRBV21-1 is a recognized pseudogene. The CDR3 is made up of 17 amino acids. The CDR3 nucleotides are TGTGCCAGCAGCCCTGGGACTACAAGACCGAACACCGGGGAGCTGTTTTTT. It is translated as CASSPGTTRPNTGELFF.

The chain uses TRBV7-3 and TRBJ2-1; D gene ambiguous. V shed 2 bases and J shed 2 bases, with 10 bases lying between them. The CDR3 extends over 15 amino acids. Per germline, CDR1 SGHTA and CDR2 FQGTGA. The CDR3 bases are TGTGCCAGCAGCTTAGGAAGTAGGGCCTACAATGAGCAGTTCTTC. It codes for CASSLGSRAYNEQFF.

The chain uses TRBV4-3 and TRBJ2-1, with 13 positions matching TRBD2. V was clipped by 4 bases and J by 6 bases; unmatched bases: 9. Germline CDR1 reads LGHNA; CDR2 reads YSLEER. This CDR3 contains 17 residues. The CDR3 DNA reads TGCGCCAGCAGCCGCCTTACTGGGACTAGCGGGACCAATGAGCAGTTCTTC. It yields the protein CASSRLTGTSGTNEQFF.

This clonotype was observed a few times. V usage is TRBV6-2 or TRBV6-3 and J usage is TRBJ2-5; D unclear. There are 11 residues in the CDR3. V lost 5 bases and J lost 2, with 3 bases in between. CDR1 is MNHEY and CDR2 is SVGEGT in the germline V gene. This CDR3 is CASSQQETQYF. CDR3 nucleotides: TGTGCCAGCAGTCAGCAAGAGACCCAGTACTTC.

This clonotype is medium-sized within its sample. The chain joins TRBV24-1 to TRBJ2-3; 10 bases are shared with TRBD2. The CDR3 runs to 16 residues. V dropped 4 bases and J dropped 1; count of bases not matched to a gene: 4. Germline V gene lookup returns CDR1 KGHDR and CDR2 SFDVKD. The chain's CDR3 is CATSDPGTSGTDTQYF. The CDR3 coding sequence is TGTGCCACCAGTGACCCCGGGACTAGCGGCACAGATACGCAGTATTTT.

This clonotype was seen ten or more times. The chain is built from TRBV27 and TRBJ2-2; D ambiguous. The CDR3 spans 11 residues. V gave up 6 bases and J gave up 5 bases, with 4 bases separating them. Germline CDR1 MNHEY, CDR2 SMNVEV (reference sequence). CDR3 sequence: CASSRTGELFF. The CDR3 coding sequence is TGTGCCAGCAGCCGGACCGGGGAGCTGTTTTTT.